A single sample gave rise to the 17 T cell receptor beta chains below, sequenced in a study of cytomegalovirus exposure and HLA in healthy donors. PCR was performed using 60 Vbeta and 13 Jbeta primers. The table came from immunoSEQ multiplex PCR; TCRdb's copy has only in-frame clones and leaves some out. Among roughly 160,000 clones listed, roughly four fifths were seen once. Source material: PBMCs. The receptors stem from a male donor in good health and CMV-seropositive.

The chain couples TRBV18 to TRBJ2-5; no clear D gene. The CDR3 runs 12 residues. Germline V gene lookup returns CDR1 KGHSH and CDR2 LQKENI. V was shortened by 6 bases and J by 2 bases, with 7 bases between the two germline ends. For the CDR3, the DNA is TGTGCCAGCTCCCCTGTTCAAGAGACCCAGTACTTC. Encoded protein: CASSPVQETQYF.

V gene TRBV30 combines with J gene TRBJ1-3, with TRBD1 as a possible D gene (5 bases). Germline V CDR1 and CDR2: GTSNPN, SVGIG (reference sequence). The CDR3 is made up of 16 amino acids. V was pared by 1 base and J by 0 bases, with 13 bases between. CDR3 loop: CAWSGGRGISGNTIYF. As DNA, the CDR3 is TGTGCCTGGAGTGGGGGGAGGGGTATCTCTGGAAACACCATATATTTT.

The chain joins TRBV6-4 to TRBJ2-6; TRBD1 matches 7 bases. The CDR3 is made up of 16 amino acids. V gave up 5 bases and J gave up 0 bases; unmatched junction bases: 4. Germline loops: CDR1 MRHNA, CDR2 SNTAGT. The chain's CDR3 is CASSRDSFSGANVLTF. In DNA, the CDR3 is TGTGCCAGCAGTCGGGACAGCTTCTCTGGGGCCAACGTCCTGACTTTC.

This sequence joins TRBV15 and TRBJ2-2, with unresolved D. The CDR3 has 12 residues. Germline loops: CDR1 LNHNV, CDR2 YYDKDF (reference sequence). Deletions cut 3 bases from V and 7 bases from J, with 6 bases between. The CDR3 sequence is CATSSLVGELFF. CDR3 nucleotide sequence: TGTGCCACCAGCAGCCTAGTCGGGGAGCTGTTTTTT.

The rearrangement joins TRBV5-1 to TRBJ2-1; D ambiguous. CDR1 is SGHRS, CDR2 YFSETQ, per germline. This CDR3 is built from 11 residues. Trimming took 1 base from V and 13 from J, leaving 9 bases between them. CDR3 region: CASSLLDHQFF. In DNA, the CDR3 is TGCGCCAGCAGCTTGCTAGACCATCAGTTCTTC.

The V gene is TRBV7-2, the J gene TRBJ2-3, with no clear D. The V and J ends lost 5 bases and 6 bases respectively, with 12 bases between them. CDR3 size: 13 residues. Per germline, CDR1 SGHTA and CDR2 FQGNSA. The CDR3 protein is CASSLTYGDTQYF. CDR3 DNA: TGTGCCAGCAGCCTCACATACGGGGATACGCAGTATTTT.

This chain connects TRBV30 to TRBJ2-1, with no clear D. The CDR3 has 11 residues. Between the trimmed V and J ends, which lost 0 bases and 8 bases, there was a span of 5 bases. The germline V gene encodes CDR1 GTSNPN and CDR2 SVGIG (reference sequence). The CDR3 here is CAWSVLHEQFF. CDR3 DNA: TGTGCCTGGAGTGTACTACATGAGCAGTTCTTC.

In DNA, the CDR3 is TGTGCCAGCAGCCCCCGGCTAGGGGCGGCTGGCTACACCTTC. Encoded protein: CASSPRLGAAGYTF. This chain joins TRBV7-2 and TRBJ1-2, with a weak D call TRBD1 (5 bases). The CDR3 totals 14 residues. Germline lookup yields CDR1 SGHTA and CDR2 FQGNSA. With 5 bases removed from V and 7 bases from J, the gap between germline ends came to 17 bases.

Worth noting for this clone: Its ends do not fully match the called genes, so a read error is possible. The chain has TRBV6-5 and TRBJ2-6; the D gene is possibly TRBD1 (5 bases). CDR1 and CDR2 from the germline V gene are MNHEY and SVGAGI. CDR3 length: 14 amino acids. CDR3 protein: CASRTTSGANGLTF. The DNA of the CDR3 is TGTGCCAGCAGAACAACCTCTGGGGCCAACGGCCTGACTTTC.

CDR3 bases: TGCGCCAGCGCATCCGGGACAGAGAGAACTAATGAAAAACTGTTTTTT. This gives the protein CASASGTERTNEKLFF. The chain employs TRBV5-1 and TRBJ1-4, with 7 bases lining up with TRBD1. The junction had 10 bases not matched to a gene; V was cut back by 7 bases and J by 1 base. The CDR3 runs 16 residues. Germline V gives CDR1 SGHRS, CDR2 YFSETQ.

The genes are TRBV5-1 and TRBJ2-7; 7 positions agree with TRBD1. CDR1 and CDR2 from the germline V gene are SGHRS and YFSETQ. The V and J ends lost 2 bases and 6 bases, in that order; junction bases with no gene match: 5. The CDR3 is made up of 13 amino acids. CDR3 loop: CASSLTGVGEQYF. CDR3 nucleotide sequence: TGCGCCAGCAGCTTAACAGGGGTGGGCGAGCAGTACTTC.

CDR3 amino acids: CASSAYSSWRSTDTQYF. CDR3 nucleotide sequence: TGTGCCAGCAGTGCTTATTCAAGCTGGAGAAGCACAGATACGCAGTATTTT. V and J are TRBV2 and TRBJ2-3; D is undetermined. CDR1 and CDR2 from the germline V gene are SNHLY and FYNNEI. Trimming took off 4 bases at V and 0 bases at J, with 17 bases between the two ends. The CDR3 is 17 amino acids.

This clone is a singleton in its sample. This rearrangement joins TRBV19 to TRBJ2-7; D is perhaps TRBD2 (7 bases). The ends were cut back, 6 bases at V and 3 bases at J, with 21 bases in the middle. This CDR3 comprises 16 residues. Germline CDR1 and CDR2: LNHDA and SQIVND (reference sequence). The CDR3 protein is CASSPEGRGRIYEQYF. In nucleotides, the CDR3 is TGTGCCAGTAGCCCCGAGGGGCGGGGGCGCATCTACGAGCAGTACTTC.

The chain has TRBV27 and TRBJ2-7; D perhaps matches TRBD2 (6 bases). Trimming left V 3 bases short and J 5 bases short, with 26 bases between. The germline V gene has CDR1 MNHEY and CDR2 SMNVEV (reference sequence). This CDR3 contains 18 residues. The CDR3 loop is CASSLWGWGGASVNEQYF. CDR3 nucleotides: TGTGCCAGCAGTTTGTGGGGGTGGGGAGGCGCGTCAGTGAACGAGCAGTACTTC.

The chain combines TRBV6-5 with TRBJ1-2; D might be TRBD1 (6 bases). The CDR3 has 15 amino acids. V was shortened by 6 bases and J by 2 bases, with 16 bases between the two germline ends. The germline gives CDR1 MNHEY, CDR2 SVGAGI. The CDR3 region has the DNA TGTGCCAGCAGCGCACTGGACAGTTTAAACTATGGCTACACCTTC. It codes for CASSALDSLNYGYTF.

This chain connects TRBV9 to TRBJ2-3; D remains ambiguous. Germline loops: CDR1 SGDLS, CDR2 YYNGEE. V was pared by 3 bases and J by 3 bases, with 5 bases between. There are 12 residues in the CDR3. CDR3 loop: CASSAETDTQYF. The CDR3 nucleotides are TGTGCCAGCAGCGCAGAAACAGATACGCAGTATTTT.

The chain combines TRBV6-5 with TRBJ1-1, with 8 bases aligning to TRBD1. J gave up 1 base and V 2 bases, and 0 bases lay outside the gene matches. Looked up from germline, CDR1 is MNHEY and CDR2 is SVGAGI. The CDR3 consists of 14 residues. The CDR3, as DNA: TGTGCCAGCAGTTACCAGGGGGCGAACACTGAAGCTTTCTTT. This gives the protein CASSYQGANTEAFF.